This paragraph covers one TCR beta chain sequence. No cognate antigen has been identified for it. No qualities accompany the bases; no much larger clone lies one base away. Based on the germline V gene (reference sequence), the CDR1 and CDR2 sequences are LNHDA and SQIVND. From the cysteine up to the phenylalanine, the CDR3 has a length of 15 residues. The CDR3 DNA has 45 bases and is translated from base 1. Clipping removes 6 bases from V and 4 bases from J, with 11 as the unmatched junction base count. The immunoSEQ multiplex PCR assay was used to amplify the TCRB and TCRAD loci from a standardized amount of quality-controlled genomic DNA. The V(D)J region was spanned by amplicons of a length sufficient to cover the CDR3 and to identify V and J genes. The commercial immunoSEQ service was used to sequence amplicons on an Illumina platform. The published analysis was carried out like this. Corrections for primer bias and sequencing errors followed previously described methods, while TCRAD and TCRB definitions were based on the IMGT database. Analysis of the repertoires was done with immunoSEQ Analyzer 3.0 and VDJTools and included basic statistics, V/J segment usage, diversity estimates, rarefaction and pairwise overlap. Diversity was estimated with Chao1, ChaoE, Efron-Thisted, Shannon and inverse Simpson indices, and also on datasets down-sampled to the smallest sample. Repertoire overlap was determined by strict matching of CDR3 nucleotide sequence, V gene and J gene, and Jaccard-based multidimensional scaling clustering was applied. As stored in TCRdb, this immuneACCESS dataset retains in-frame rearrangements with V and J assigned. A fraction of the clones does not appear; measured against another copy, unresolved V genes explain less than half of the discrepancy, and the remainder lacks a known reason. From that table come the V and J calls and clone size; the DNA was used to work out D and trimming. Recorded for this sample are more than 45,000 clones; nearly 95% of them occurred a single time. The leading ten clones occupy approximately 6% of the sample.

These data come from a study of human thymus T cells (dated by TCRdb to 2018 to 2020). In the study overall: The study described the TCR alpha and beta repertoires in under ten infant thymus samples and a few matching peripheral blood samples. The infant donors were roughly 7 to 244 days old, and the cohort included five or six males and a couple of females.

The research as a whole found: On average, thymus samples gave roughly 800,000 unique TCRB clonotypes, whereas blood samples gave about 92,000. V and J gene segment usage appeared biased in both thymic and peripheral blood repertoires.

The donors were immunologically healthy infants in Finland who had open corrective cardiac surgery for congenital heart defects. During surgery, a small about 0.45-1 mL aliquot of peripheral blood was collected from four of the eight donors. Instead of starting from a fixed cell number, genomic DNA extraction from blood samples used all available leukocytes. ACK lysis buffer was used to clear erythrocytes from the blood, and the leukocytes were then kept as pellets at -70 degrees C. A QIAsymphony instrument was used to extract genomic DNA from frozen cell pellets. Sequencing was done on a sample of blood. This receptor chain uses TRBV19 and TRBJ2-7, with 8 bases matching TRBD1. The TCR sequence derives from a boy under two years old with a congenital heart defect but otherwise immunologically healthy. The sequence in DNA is TGTGCCAGTAGCCGAGGGCCAGGGGGCCGTTACGAGCAGTACTTC. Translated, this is CASSRGPGGRYEQYF. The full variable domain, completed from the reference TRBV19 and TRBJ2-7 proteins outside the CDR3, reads DGGITQSPKYLFRKEGQNVTLSCEQNLNHDAMYWYRQDPGQGLRLIYYSQIVNDFQKGDIAEGYSVSREKKESFPLTVTSAQKNPTAFYLCASSRGPGGRYEQYFGPGTRLTVT.